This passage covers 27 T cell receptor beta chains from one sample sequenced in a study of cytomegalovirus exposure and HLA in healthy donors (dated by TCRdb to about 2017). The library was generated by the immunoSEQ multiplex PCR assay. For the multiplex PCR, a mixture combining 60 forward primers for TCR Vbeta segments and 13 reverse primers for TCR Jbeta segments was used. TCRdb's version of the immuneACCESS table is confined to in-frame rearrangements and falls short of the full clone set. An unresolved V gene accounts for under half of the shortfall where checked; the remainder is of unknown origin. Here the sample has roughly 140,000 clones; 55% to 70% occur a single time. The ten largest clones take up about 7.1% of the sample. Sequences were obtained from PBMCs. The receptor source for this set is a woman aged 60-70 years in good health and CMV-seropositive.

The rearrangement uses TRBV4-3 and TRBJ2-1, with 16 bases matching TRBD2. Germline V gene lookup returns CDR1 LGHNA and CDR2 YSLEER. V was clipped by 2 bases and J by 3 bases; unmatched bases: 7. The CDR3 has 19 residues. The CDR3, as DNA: TGCGCCAGCAGCCAACAGGGACTAGCGGGAGGGCCTGGCTACAATGAGCAGTTCTTC. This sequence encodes CASSQQGLAGGPGYNEQFF.

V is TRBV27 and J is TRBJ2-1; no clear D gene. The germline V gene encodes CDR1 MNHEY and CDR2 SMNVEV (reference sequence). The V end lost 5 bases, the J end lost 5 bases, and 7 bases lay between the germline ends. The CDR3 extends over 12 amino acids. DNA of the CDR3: TGTGCCAGCAGTCCCCCCAACAATGAGCAGTTCTTC. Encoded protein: CASSPPNNEQFF.

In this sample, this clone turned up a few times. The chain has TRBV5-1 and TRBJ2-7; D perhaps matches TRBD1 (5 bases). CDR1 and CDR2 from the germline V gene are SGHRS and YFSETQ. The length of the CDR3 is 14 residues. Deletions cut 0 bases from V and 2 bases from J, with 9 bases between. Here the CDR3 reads CASSLAGLPYEQYF. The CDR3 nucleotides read TGCGCCAGCAGCTTGGCAGGGTTACCCTACGAGCAGTACTTC.

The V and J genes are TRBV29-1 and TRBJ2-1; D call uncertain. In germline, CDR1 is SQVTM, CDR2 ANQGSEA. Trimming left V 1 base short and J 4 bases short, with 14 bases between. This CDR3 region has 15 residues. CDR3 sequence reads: CSVEGVQMQYNEQFF. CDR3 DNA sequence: TGCAGCGTTGAAGGGGTACAGATGCAATACAATGAGCAGTTCTTC.

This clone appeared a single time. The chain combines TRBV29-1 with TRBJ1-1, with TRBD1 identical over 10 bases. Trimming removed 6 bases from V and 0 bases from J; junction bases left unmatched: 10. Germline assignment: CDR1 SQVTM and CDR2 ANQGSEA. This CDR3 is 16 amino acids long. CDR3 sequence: CSVKGGQGTLNTEAFF. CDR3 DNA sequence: TGCAGCGTGAAGGGGGGACAGGGGACCCTGAACACTGAAGCTTTCTTT.

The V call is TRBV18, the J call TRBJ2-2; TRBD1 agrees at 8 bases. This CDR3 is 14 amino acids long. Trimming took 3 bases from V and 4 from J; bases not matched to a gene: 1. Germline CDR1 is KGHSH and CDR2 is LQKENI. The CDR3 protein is CASSPQGATGELFF. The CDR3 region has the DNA TGTGCCAGCTCACCGCAGGGGGCCACCGGGGAGCTGTTTTTT.

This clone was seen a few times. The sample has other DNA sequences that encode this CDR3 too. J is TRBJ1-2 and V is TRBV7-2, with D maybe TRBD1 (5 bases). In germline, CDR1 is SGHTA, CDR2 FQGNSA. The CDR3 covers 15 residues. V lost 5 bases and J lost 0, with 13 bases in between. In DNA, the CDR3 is TGTGCCAGCAGCCCTGGCGGGGGGTCTAACTATGGCTACACCTTC. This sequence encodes CASSPGGGSNYGYTF. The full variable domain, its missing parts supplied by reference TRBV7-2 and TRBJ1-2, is GAGVSQSPSNKVTEKGKDVELRCDPISGHTALYWYRQSLGQGLEFLIYFQGNSAPDKSGLPSDRFSAERTGGSVSTLTIQRTQQEDSAVYLCASSPGGGSNYGYTFGSGTRLTVV.

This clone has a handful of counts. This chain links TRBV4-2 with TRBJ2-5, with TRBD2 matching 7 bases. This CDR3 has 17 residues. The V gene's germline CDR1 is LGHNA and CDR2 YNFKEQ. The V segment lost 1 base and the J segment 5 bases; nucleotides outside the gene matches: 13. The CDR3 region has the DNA TGTGCCAGCAGCCAAGTTGTCCTAGCGGTTGGGCGGGAGACCCAGTACTTC. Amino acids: CASSQVVLAVGRETQYF.

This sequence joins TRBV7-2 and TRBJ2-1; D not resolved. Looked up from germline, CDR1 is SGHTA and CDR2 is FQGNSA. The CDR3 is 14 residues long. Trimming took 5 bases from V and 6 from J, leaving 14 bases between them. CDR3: CASSPQLGRNEQFF. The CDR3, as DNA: TGTGCCAGCAGCCCACAGCTGGGTCGCAATGAGCAGTTCTTC.

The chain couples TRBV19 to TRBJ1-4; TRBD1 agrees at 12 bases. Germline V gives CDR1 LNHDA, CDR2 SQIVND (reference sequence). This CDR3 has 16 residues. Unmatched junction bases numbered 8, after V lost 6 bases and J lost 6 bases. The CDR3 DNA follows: TGTGCCAGTAGCTTTCCGGGACAGGGGGCGGATGAAAAACTGTTTTTT. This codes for CASSFPGQGADEKLFF.

The CDR3 region is CASSQDYGAYEQYF. CDR3 coding DNA: TGCGCCAGCAGCCAAGATTATGGAGCCTACGAGCAGTACTTC. V usage is TRBV4-1 and J usage is TRBJ2-7; D not resolved. Germline CDR1 and CDR2: MGHRA and YSYEKL. V was shortened by 0 bases and J by 2 bases, with 8 bases between the two germline ends. The CDR3 sequence is 14 residues long.

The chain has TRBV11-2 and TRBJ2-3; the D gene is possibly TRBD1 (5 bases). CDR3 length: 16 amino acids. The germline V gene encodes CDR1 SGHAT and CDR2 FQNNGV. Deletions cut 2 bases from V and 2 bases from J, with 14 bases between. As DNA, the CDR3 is TGTGCCAGCAGCTTATGGGGTAGGGGCAACACAGATACGCAGTATTTT. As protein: CASSLWGRGNTDTQYF.

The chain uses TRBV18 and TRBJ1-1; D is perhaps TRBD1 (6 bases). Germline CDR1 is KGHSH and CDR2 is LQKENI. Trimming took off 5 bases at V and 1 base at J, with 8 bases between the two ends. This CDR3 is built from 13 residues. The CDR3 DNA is TGTGCCAGCTCAGTGGACAGGAACACTGAAGCTTTCTTT. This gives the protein CASSVDRNTEAFF.

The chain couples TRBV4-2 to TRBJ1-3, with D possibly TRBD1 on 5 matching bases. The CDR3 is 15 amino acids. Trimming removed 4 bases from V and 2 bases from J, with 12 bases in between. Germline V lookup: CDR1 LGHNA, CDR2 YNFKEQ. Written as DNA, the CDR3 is TGTGCCAGCAGCCCGAACTGGGGCCCTGGAAACACCATATATTTT. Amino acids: CASSPNWGPGNTIYF.

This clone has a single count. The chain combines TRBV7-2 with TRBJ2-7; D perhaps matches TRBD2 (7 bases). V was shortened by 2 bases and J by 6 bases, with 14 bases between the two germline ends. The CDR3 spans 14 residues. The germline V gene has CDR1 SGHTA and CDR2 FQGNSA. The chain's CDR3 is CASSLQRDIREQYF. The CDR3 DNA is TGTGCCAGCAGCTTACAGCGGGACATCCGCGAGCAGTACTTC.

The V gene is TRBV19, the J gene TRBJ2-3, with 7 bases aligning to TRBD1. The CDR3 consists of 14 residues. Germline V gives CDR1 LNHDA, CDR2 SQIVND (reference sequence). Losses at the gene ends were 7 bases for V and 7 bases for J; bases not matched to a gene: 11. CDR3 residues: CASTTSGQFNTQYF. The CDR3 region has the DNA TGTGCCAGTACTACCTCGGGACAGTTCAATACGCAGTATTTT.

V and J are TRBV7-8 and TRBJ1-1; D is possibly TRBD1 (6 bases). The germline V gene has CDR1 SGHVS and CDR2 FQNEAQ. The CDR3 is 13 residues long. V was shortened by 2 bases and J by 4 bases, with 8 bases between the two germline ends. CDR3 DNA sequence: TGTGCCAGCAGCTTATCAGGGGCCACTGAAGCTTTCTTT. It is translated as CASSLSGATEAFF.

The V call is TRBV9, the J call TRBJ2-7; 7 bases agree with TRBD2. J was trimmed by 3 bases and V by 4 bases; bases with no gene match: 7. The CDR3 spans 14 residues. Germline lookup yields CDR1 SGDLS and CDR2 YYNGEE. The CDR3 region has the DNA TGTGCCAGCAGCCCAGCGGGGACCCACTACGAGCAGTACTTC. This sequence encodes CASSPAGTHYEQYF. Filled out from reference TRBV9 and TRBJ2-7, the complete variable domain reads DSGVTQTPKHLITATGQRVTLRCSPRSGDLSVYWYQQSLDQGLQFLIQYYNGEERAKGNILERFSAQQFPDLHSELNLSSLELGDSALYFCASSPAGTHYEQYFGPGTRLTVT.

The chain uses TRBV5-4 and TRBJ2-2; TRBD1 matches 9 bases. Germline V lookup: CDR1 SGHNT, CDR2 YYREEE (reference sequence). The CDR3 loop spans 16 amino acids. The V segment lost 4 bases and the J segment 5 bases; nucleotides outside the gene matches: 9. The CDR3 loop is CASSPGQGKGTGELFF. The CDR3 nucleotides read TGTGCCAGCAGCCCGGGACAGGGTAAAGGGACCGGGGAGCTGTTTTTT.

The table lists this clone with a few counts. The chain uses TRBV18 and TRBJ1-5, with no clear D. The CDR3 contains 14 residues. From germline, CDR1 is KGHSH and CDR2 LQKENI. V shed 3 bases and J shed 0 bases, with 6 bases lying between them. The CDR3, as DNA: TGTGCCAGCTCACCCGCGTATAGCAATCAGCCCCAGCATTTT. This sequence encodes CASSPAYSNQPQHF. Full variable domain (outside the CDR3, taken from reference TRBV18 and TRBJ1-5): NAGVMQNPRHLVRRRGQEARLRCSPMKGHSHVYWYRQLPEEGLKFMVYLQKENIIDESGMPKERFSAEFPKEGPSILRIQQVVRGDSAAYFCASSPAYSNQPQHFGDGTRLSIL.

The CDR3 DNA reads TGTGCCAGAAGCTTATTAGCGCGAACTAGCACAGATACGCAGTATTTT. Translated: CARSLLARTSTDTQYF. J is TRBJ2-3 and V is TRBV7-5; the table assigns TRBD2, which was not confirmed against the DNA. TRBV7-5 corresponds to a pseudogene. This CDR3 comprises 16 residues.

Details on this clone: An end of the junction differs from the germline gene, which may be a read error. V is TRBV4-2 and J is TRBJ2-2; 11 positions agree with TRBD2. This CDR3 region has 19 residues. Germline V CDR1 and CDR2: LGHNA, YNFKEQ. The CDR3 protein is CASSQAVLAGGPKTGELFF. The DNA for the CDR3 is TGTGCCAGCAGCCAAGCTGTCCTAGCGGGAGGTCCGAAGACCGGGGAGCTGTTTTTT.

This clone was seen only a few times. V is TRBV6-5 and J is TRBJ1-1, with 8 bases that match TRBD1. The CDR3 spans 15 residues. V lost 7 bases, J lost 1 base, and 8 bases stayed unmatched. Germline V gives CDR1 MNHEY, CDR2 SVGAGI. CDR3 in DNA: TGTGCCAGCACTCCGACAGGGGCGACGAACACTGAAGCTTTCTTT. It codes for CASTPTGATNTEAFF.

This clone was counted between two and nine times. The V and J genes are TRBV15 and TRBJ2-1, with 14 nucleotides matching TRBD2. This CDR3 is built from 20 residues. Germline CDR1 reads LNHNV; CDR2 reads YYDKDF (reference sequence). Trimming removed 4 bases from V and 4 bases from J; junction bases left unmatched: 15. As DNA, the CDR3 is TGTGCCACCAGCACACAAAAACTGGGACTAGCGGGAGAGAGGTACAATGAGCAGTTCTTC. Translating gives CATSTQKLGLAGERYNEQFF.

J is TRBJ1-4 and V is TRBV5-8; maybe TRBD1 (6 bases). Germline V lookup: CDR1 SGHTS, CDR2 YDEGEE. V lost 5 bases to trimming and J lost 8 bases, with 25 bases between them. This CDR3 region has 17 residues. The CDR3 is CASRDSLLGRAREKLFF. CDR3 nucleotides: TGTGCCAGCAGGGACAGTCTACTCGGCAGAGCTCGGGAAAAACTGTTTTTT.

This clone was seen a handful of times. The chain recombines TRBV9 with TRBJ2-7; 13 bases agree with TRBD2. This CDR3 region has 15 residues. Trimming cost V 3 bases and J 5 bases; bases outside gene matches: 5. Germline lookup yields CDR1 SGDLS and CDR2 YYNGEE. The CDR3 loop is CASSAGTSGTHEQYF. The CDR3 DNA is TGTGCCAGCAGCGCCGGGACTAGCGGGACCCACGAGCAGTACTTC.

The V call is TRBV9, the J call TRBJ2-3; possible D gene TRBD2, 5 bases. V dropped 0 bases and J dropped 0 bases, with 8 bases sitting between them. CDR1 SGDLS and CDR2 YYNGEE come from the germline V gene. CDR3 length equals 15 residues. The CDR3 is CASSVEGGSTDTQYF. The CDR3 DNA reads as TGTGCCAGCAGCGTAGAAGGCGGGAGCACAGATACGCAGTATTTT.